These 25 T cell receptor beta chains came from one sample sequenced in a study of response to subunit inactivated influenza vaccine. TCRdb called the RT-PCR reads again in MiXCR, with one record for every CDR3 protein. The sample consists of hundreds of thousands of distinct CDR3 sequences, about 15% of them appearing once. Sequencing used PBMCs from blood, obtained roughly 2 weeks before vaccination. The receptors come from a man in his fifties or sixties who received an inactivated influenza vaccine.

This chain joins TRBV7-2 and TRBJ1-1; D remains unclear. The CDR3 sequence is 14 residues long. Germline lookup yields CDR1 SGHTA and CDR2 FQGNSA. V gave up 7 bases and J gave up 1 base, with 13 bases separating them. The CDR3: CASTSPNGNTEAFF. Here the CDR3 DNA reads TGTGCCAGCACCTCCCCGAATGGGAACACTGAAGCTTTCTTT.

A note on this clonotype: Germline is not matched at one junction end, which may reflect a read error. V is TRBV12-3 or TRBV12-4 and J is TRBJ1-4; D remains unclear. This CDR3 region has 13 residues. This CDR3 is CASSGGANEKLFF. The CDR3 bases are TGTGCCAGCAGTGGAGGAGCTAATGAAAAACTGTTCTTT.

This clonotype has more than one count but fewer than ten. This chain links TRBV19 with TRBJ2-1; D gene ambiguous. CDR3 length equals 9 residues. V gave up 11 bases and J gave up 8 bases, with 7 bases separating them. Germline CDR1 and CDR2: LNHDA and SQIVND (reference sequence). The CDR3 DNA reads TGTGCCGTACTCGATGAGCAGTTCTTC. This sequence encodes CAVLDEQFF. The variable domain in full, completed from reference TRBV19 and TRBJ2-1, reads DGGITQSPKYLFRKEGQNVTLSCEQNLNHDAMYWYRQDPGQGLRLIYYSQIVNDFQKGDIAEGYSVSREKKESFPLTVTSAQKNPTAFYLCAVLDEQFFGPGTRLTVL.

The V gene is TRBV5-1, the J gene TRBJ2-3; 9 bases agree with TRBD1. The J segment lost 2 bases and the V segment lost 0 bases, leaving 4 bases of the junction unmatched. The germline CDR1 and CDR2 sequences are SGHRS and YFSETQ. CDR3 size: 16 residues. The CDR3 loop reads CASSLGDRAPTDTQYF. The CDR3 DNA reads TGCGCCAGCAGCTTGGGGGACAGGGCCCCCACAGATACGCAGTATTTT.

DNA of the CDR3: TGTGCCAGCAGCCAACAGGGTCAAGAGACCCAGTACTTC. The encoded protein is CASSQQGQETQYF. This rearrangement joins TRBV12-3 or TRBV12-4 to TRBJ2-5; D is perhaps TRBD1 (6 bases). The CDR3 consists of 13 residues. V lost 6 bases and J 2 bases, leaving 10 bases between the germline ends.

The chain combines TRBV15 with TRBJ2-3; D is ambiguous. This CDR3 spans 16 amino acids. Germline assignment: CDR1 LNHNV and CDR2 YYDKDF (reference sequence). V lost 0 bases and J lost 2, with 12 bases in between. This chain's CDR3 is CATSRDLGSFTDTQYF. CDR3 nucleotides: TGTGCCACCAGCAGAGATCTAGGCAGCTTCACAGATACGCAGTATTTT.

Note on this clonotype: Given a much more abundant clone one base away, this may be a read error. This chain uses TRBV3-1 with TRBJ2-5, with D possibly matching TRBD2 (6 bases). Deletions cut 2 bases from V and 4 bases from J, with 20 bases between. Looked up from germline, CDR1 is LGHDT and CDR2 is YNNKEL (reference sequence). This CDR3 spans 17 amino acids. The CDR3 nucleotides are TGTGCCAGCAGCCAATTTTCTATCGGGAGAAGAGGAGAGACCCAGTACTTC. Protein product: CASSQFSIGRRGETQYF.

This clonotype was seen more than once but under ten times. CDR3 DNA sequence: TGCAGTGCTTTAGGACAGACTAACTATGGCTACACCTTC. It yields the protein CSALGQTNYGYTF. The chain is built from TRBV20-1 and TRBJ1-2; D possibly corresponds to TRBD1 (6 bases). Germline values: CDR1 DFQATT, CDR2 SNEGSKA (reference sequence). The CDR3 length is 13 residues. The V end was cut by 5 bases, the J end by 0 bases, with 10 bases between.

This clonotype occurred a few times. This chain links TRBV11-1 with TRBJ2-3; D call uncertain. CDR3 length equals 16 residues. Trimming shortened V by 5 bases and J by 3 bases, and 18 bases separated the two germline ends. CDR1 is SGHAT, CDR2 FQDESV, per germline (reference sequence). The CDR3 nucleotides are TGTGCCAGCAGCCCCTCCCCCGGGCCCCGGACAGATACGCAGTATTTT. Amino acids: CASSPSPGPRTDTQYF. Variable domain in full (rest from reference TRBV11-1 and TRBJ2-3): EAEVAQSPRYKITEKSQAVAFWCDPISGHATLYWYRQILGQGPELLVQFQDESVVDDSQLPKDRFSAERLKGVDSTLKIQPAELGDSAMYLCASSPSPGPRTDTQYFGPGTRLTVL.

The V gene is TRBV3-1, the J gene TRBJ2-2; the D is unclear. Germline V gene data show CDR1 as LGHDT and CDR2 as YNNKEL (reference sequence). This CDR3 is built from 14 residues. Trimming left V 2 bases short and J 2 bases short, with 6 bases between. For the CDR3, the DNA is TGTGCCAGCAGCCAAACCAGAAACACCGGGGAGCTGTTTTTT. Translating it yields CASSQTRNTGELFF.

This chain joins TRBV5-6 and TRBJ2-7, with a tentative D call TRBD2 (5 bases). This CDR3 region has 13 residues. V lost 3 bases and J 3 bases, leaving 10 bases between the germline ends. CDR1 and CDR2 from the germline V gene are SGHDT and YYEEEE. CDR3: CASSSGLYYEQYF. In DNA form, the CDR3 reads TGTGCCAGCAGCTCTGGACTTTACTACGAGCAGTACTTC.

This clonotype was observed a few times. CDR3: CASSLDGGAYEQYF. DNA for the CDR3: TGTGCCAGCAGTTTAGACGGGGGGGCCTACGAGCAGTACTTC. The V call is TRBV12-3 or TRBV12-4, the J call TRBJ2-7; TRBD2 matches at 8 bases. The V and J ends lost 1 base and 2 bases, in that order; junction bases with no gene match: 1. This CDR3 comprises 14 residues.

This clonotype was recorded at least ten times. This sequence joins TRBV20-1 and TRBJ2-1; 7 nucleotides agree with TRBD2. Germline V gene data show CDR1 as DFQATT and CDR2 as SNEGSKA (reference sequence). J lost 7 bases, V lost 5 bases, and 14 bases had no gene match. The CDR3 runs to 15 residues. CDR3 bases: TGCAGTGCTCACCGCCTCGGGGGGTCTTATAATGAGCAGTTCTTC. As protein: CSAHRLGGSYNEQFF.

This CDR3 reads CASTSGGATSTDTQYF. The CDR3 DNA reads TGCGCCAGCACAAGCGGGGGGGCCACCTCCACAGATACGCAGTATTTT. The chain combines TRBV5-1 with TRBJ2-3; 10 bases line up with TRBD2. The junction had 9 bases not matched to a gene; V was cut back by 6 bases and J by 2 bases. Germline V gene lookup returns CDR1 SGHRS and CDR2 YFSETQ. This CDR3 has 16 amino acids.

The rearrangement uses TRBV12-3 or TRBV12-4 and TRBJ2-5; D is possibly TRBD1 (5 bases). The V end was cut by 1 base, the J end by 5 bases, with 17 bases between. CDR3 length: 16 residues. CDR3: CASSLGMEGVGETQYF. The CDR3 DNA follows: TGTGCCAGCAGTTTAGGCATGGAAGGGGTAGGGGAGACCCAGTACTTC.

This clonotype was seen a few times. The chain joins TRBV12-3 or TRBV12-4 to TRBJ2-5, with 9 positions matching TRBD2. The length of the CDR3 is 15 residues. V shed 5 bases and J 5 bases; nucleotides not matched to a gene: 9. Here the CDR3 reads CASSRLAGGYETQYF. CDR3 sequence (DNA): TGTGCCAGCAGTAGGCTGGCGGGGGGGTATGAGACCCAGTACTTC.

CDR3 bases: TGTGCCAGCAGCCAACCGGGTTCTTACGCGCAGTATTTT. Translation: CASSQPGSYAQYF. The chain recombines TRBV3-1 with TRBJ2-3; no definite D call. V lost 2 bases, J lost 10 bases, and 13 bases lay in between. This CDR3 region has 13 residues. Germline CDR1 and CDR2: LGHDT and YNNKEL (reference sequence).

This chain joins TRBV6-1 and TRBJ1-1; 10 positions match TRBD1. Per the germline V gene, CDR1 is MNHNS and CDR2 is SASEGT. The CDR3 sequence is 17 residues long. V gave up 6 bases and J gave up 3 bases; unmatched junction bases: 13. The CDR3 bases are TGTGCCAGCAGCAATGCGGACAGCGGACAGGGGGACACTGAAGCTTTCTTT. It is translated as CASSNADSGQGDTEAFF.

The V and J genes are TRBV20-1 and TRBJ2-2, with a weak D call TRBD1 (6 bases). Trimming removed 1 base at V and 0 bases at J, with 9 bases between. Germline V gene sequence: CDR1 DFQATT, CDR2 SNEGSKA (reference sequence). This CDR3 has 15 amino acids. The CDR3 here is CSARGRTANTGELFF. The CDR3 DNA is TGCAGTGCTAGAGGACGGACAGCGAACACCGGGGAGCTGTTTTTT.

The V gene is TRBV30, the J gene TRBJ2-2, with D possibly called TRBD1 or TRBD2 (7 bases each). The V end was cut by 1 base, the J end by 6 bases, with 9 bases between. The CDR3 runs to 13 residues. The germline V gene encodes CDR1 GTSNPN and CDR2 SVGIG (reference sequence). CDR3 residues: CAWSAGGAGELFF. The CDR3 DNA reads TGTGCCTGGAGTGCAGGGGGGGCCGGGGAGCTGTTTTTT.

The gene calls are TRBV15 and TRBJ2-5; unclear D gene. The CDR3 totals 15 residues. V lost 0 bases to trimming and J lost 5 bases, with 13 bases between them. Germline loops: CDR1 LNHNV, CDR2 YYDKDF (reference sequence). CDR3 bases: TGTGCCACCAGCAGAGAACGGATAGGGTACGAGACCCAGTACTTC. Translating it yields CATSRERIGYETQYF.

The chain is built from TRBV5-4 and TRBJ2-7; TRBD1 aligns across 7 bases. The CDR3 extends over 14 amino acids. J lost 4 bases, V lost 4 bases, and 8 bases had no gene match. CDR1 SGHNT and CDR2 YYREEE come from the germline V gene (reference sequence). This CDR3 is CASSRDSKGYEQYF. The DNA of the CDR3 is TGTGCCAGCAGCCGGGACAGTAAGGGATACGAGCAGTACTTC.

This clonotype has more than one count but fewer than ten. The CDR3 loop reads CASLTGPSYGYTF. For the CDR3, the DNA is TGTGCCAGCTTGACAGGGCCTAGCTATGGCTACACCTTC. The V call is TRBV28, the J call TRBJ1-2; 7 bases map to TRBD1. The V segment lost 8 bases and the J segment 4 bases; nucleotides outside the gene matches: 7. The CDR3 extends over 13 amino acids. Germline V gene data show CDR1 as MDHEN and CDR2 as SYDVKM.

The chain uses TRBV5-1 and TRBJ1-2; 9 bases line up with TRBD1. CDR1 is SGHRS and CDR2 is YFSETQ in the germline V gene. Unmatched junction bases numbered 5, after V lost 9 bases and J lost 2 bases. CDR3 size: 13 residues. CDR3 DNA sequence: TGCGCCACAAAACAGGGGGCGAACTATGGCTACACCTTC. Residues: CATKQGANYGYTF. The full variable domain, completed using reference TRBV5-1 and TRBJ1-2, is KAGVTQTPRYLIKTRGQQVTLSCSPISGHRSVSWYQQTPGQGLQFLFEYFSETQRNKGNFPGRFSGRQFSNSRSEMNVSTLELGDSALYLCATKQGANYGYTFGSGTRLTVV.

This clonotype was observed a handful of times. This CDR3 reads CSVGGTAAYEQYF. CDR3 nucleotide sequence: TGCAGCGTGGGGGGGACGGCCGCCTACGAGCAGTACTTC. The genes are TRBV29-1 and TRBJ2-7, with TRBD2 identical over 7 bases. Germline CDR1 and CDR2: SQVTM and ANQGSEA. With V trimmed by 6 bases and J by 2 bases, 7 bases remained unmatched. The CDR3 spans 13 residues.